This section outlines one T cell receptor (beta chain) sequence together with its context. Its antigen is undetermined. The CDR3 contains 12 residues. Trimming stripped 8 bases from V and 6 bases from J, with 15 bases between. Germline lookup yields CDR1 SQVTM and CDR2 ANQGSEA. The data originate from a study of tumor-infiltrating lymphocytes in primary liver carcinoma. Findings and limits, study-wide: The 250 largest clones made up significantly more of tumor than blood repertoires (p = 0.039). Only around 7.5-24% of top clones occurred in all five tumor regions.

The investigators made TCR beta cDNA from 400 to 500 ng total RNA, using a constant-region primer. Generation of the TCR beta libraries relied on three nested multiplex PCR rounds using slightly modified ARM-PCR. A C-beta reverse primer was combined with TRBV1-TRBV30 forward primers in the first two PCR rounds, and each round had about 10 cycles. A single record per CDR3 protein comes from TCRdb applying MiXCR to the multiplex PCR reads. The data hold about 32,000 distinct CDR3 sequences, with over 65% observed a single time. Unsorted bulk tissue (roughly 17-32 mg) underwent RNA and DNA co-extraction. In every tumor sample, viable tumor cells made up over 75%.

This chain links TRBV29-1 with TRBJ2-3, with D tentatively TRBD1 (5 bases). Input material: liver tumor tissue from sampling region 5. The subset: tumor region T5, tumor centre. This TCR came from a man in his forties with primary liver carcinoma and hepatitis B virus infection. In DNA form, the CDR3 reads TGCAGCTATGGGCAGGGTGGGGATACGCAGTATTTT. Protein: CSYGQGGDTQYF.